Sequencing of this T cell receptor (beta chain) was carried out in a study of T cells in Graves' hyperthyroidism and ophthalmopathy. Across the study: Pretreatment peripheral blood was obtained at initial diagnosis. Findings and caveats of the study: Clonotypes that were expanded in thyroid above 0.001 mostly appeared in blood too. It was a median roughly six months before onset that the model predicted ophthalmopathy.

The V gene's germline CDR1 is SGHRS and CDR2 YFSETQ. Trimming left V 4 bases short and J 3 bases short, with 5 bases between. There are 12 residues in the CDR3. Source material for PBMCs was less than 12 ml fresh peripheral blood. The CDR3 regions of TCR beta were amplified from RNA transcripts. When the TCR CDR3 underwent first-round RT-PCR, the HTBI primer set was used. TCRdb redid the calling of the multiplex PCR reads with MiXCR, one entry per CDR3 protein. The sample has around 250,000 distinct CDR3 sequences, 15% to 20% seen once; the top ten hold 28%. This clonotype was seen many times. The antigen is undetermined.

Sequencing input: blood. The sequence was collected from a woman between 18 and 29 years old with Graves' ophthalmopathy. The chain recombines TRBV5-1 with TRBJ2-1; D gene unclear. The CDR3 here is CASSVDYNEQFF. CDR3 DNA sequence: TGCGCCAGCAGCGTGGACTACAATGAGCAGTTCTTC.